This T cell receptor (beta chain) was identified in a study of human thymus T cells (dated by TCRdb to about 2020). Broadly, across the study: The study characterized TCR alpha and beta repertoires from seven to nine infant thymus samples and a few related peripheral blood samples. The infant donors were about 7 to 250 days old, and the cohort included about 6 males and a couple of females. The research as a whole found: On average, thymus samples gave 800,000 or so unique TCRB clonotypes, whereas blood samples gave about 84,000. Biased V and J gene segment usage appeared to be present in both thymic and peripheral blood repertoires.

On this clone itself: Which antigen it targets is not known. No much larger clonotype is one base removed from it; base qualities were not supplied.

The CDR3 runs 15 residues from the cysteine to the phenylalanine. Of the read, only the CDR3 DNA is kept; its 45 bases are in frame from base 1. After removal of 4 bases from V and 1 base from J, the junction retains 3 bases not matched to a gene. Sequences SGHAT (CDR1) and FQNNGV (CDR2) are obtained from the germline V gene. In Finland, the donors were immunologically healthy infants who were having open corrective cardiac surgery for congenital heart defects. For four of the eight donors, a small roughly 0.45-1 mL aliquot of peripheral blood was collected during surgery. For the blood samples, genomic DNA was extracted from all available leukocytes instead of from a set number of cells. Erythrocytes were removed from blood with ACK lysis buffer, and the leukocytes were stored as pellets at -70 °C. Genomic DNA was extracted from frozen cell pellets with a QIAsymphony instrument. TCRB and TCRAD loci were amplified from a standardized quantity of quality-controlled genomic DNA using the immunoSEQ multiplex PCR assay. The amplicons spanned the V(D)J region and were long enough to cover the CDR3 and allow V and J genes to be identified. The amplicons were sequenced on an Illumina platform via the commercial immunoSEQ service. As for how the authors treated the data: Primer bias and sequencing errors were corrected using previously described methods, and TCRAD and TCRB definitions followed the IMGT database. The repertoires were analysed using immunoSEQ Analyzer 3.0 and VDJTools for basic statistics, V/J segment usage, diversity estimates, rarefaction and pairwise overlap. Diversity was estimated with Chao1, ChaoE, Efron-Thisted, Shannon and inverse Simpson indices, and also on datasets down-sampled to the smallest sample. For repertoire overlap, CDR3 nucleotide sequence, V gene and J gene had to match strictly, and clustering was done by Jaccard-based multidimensional scaling. TCRdb took over this immuneACCESS table, retaining in-frame rearrangements with V and J assigned. Such tables are incomplete; in checked studies, under half of the missing clones stem from an unresolved V gene, and the remainder is unexplained. That table furnishes V, J and clone size, whereas the DNA furnished D and trimming. The sample data list about 60,000 clones, and approximately 95% of these were observed just once. Of the sample, about 6.5% is held by the ten largest clones.

Recombination joined TRBV11-2 with TRBJ2-3, with 9 bases matching TRBD2. The source material was blood. The TCR originated in a boy under two years old with a congenital heart defect but otherwise immunologically healthy. The CDR3 region reads CASSWRLAGTDTQYF. The DNA is TGTGCCAGCAGCTGGCGACTAGCGGGCACAGATACGCAGTATTTT.